The sample holds a few counts of the clone carrying this T cell receptor (beta chain). Its antigen is as yet unknown. Arm-PCR with iRepertoire HTBI primers amplified the CDR3 regions for these TCR beta libraries. MiXCR, run by TCRdb on the multiplex PCR reads, gives a single entry per CDR3 protein. This repertoire shows 440,000 or so distinct CDR3 sequences, approximately 15% found once; its top ten account for over 15%. The data were taken from a study of regulatory T cells in long-lasting Graves disease. Germline V gives CDR1 SGHTA, CDR2 FQGTGA. The CDR3 is 15 amino acids. The V end was cut by 0 bases, the J end by 4 bases, with 12 bases between. The study, taken as a whole, reports: Thyroid tissue was not sampled; only peripheral blood was. Patients with persistent disease shared some 2,500 public clonotypes, outpacing the roughly 970 shared by new patients. Persistent Graves' patients had lower TCR diversity than newly diagnosed ones.

As to time point: newly diagnosed GD, antithyroid drugs for less than 3 months. The authors made the TCR library using RNA they extracted from PBMCs. The same data also went into a second study, on T cells in Graves' hyperthyroidism and ophthalmopathy. This second study says: Primed by the HTBI set, a first-round RT-PCR was run on the TCR CDR3.

The V gene is TRBV7-3, the J gene TRBJ2-5; D is perhaps TRBD2 (6 bases). This clonotype was sampled from a woman younger than 45 with Graves disease. This sample comprised peripheral blood mononuclear cells (PBMCs), obtained at new diagnosis, from a patient treated with antithyroid drugs. The CDR3 protein is CASSLTGQGGETQYF. The CDR3 DNA sequence: TGTGCCAGCAGCTTAACTGGCCAGGGAGGAGAGACCCAGTACTTC.